The rows below give T cell receptor beta chains drawn from one sample of a study of blood T cell repertoires in COVID-19. Profiled with immunoSEQ multiplex PCR; TCRdb holds only in-frame clones, not every one. The top ten clones hold 1.7% of a sample with about 400,000 clones, roughly 91% of them seen once. The sequencing sample was made of PBMCs or T cells enriched from blood (not recorded which). These receptors were collected from a woman between 25 and 40 years old who had recovered from COVID-19. Each CDR3 is given with its conserved first and last residue. Fields, in order: V gene, clone size, J gene, D gene, CDR3 protein, CDR3 DNA. D genes are given only for firm matches. Clone size is not always given. Where it is, it says once, few, many or a class for expanded clones.

TRBV25-1	-	TRBJ1-2	-	CASSLGGEGYTF	TGTGCCAGCAGCTTAGGAGGGGAGGGCTACACCTTC
TRBV30	once	TRBJ2-7	-	CAWRNKLGGRYEQYF	TGTGCCTGGAGAAATAAACTTGGCGGCCGCTACGAGCAGTACTTC
TRBV30	-	TRBJ1-1	-	CAWTPPGAETYFNTEAFF	TGTGCCTGGACCCCCCCTGGGGCAGAGACTTACTTCAACACTGAAGCTTTCTTT
TRBV29-1	-	TRBJ2-7	TRBD1	CSVKNRTGAYEQYF	TGCAGCGTCAAGAACCGGACAGGGGCCTACGAGCAGTACTTC
TRBV18	-	TRBJ2-7	-	CASSPTGSSYEQYF	TGTGCCAGCTCCCCAACAGGCAGCTCCTACGAGCAGTACTTC
TRBV10-3	-	TRBJ2-7	TRBD1	CAISEEGAHEQYF	TGTGCCATCAGTGAAGAGGGGGCGCATGAGCAGTACTTC
TRBV28	-	TRBJ1-5	TRBD1	CATEDRDPDQPQHF	TGTGCCACCGAGGACAGGGATCCCGATCAGCCCCAGCATTTT
TRBV5-1	-	TRBJ2-5	TRBD2	CASSQIAGVLIETQYF	TGCGCCAGCAGCCAAATAGCGGGAGTTTTGATAGAGACCCAGTACTTC
TRBV4-1	-	TRBJ1-4	-	CASSQGGGGGYEKLFF	TGCGCCAGCAGCCAAGGAGGAGGGGGGGGTTATGAAAAACTGTTTTTT
TRBV11-2	-	TRBJ1-2	-	CASTLGVADYGYTF	TGTGCCAGCACCCTAGGGGTCGCCGATTATGGCTACACCTTC
TRBV6-1	-	TRBJ1-5	-	CASSEEDGGSQPQHF	TGTGCCAGCAGTGAAGAGGACGGAGGGAGTCAGCCCCAGCATTTT
TRBV24-1	-	TRBJ2-5	TRBD1	CATSDRRLGQIETQYF	TGTGCCACCAGTGACCGACGCTTGGGACAGATAGAGACCCAGTACTTC
TRBV12-5	-	TRBJ2-1	TRBD1	CASGLGTGPYNEQFF	TGTGCTAGTGGCCTCGGGACAGGGCCTTACAATGAGCAGTTCTTC
TRBV11-2	-	TRBJ1-3	TRBD1	CASSPKVGDRGNTIYF	TGTGCCAGCAGCCCCAAGGTTGGGGACAGAGGAAACACCATATATTTT
TRBV27	-	TRBJ1-3	-	CASSNSFSSGNTIYF	TGTGCCAGCAGTAACAGCTTTTCCTCTGGAAACACCATATATTTT
TRBV25-1	-	TRBJ2-1	-	CASTQRDEQFF	TGTGCCAGCACCCAGAGGGATGAGCAGTTCTTC
TRBV5-1	-	TRBJ1-2	-	CASSRSDREHGYTF	TGCGCCAGCAGCCGATCTGACCGGGAACATGGCTACACCTTC
TRBV14	-	TRBJ2-1	TRBD2	CASSQGLAGDFLYNEQFF	TGTGCCAGCAGCCAAGGACTAGCGGGAGATTTCCTCTACAATGAGCAGTTCTTC
TRBV3-1/TRBV3-2	-	TRBJ2-2	-	CASSQARGPTGELFF	TGTGCCAGCAGCCAAGCGCGGGGCCCCACCGGGGAGCTGTTTTTT
TRBV10-3	-	TRBJ2-5	TRBD2	CATEARGGLETQYF	TGTGCCACGGAGGCGCGGGGGGGCTTGGAGACCCAGTACTTC
TRBV7-2	once	TRBJ1-6	-	CASSLAIGLTYSPLHF	TGTGCCAGCAGCTTAGCTATAGGACTGACCTATTCACCCCTCCACTTT
TRBV4-1	-	TRBJ2-5	-	CASSHIAESETQYF	TGCGCCAGCAGCCATATAGCCGAATCGGAGACCCAGTACTTC
TRBV28	-	TRBJ1-1	-	CASSSRAVPLWAFF	TGTGCCAGCAGTTCGAGGGCTGTACCGCTATGGGCTTTCTTT
TRBV5-4	-	TRBJ1-6	TRBD1	CASSMPGQEYNSPLHF	TGTGCCAGCAGCATGCCGGGACAGGAGTATAATTCACCCCTCCACTTT
TRBV11-2	once	TRBJ1-1	-	CASSLDRGNTEAFF	TGTGCCAGCAGCTTAGATAGGGGGAACACTGAAGCTTTCTTT
TRBV6-6	once	TRBJ1-5	TRBD1	CASRDREYSNQPQHF	TGTGCCAGCCGGGACAGGGAGTATAGCAATCAGCCCCAGCATTTT
TRBV13	-	TRBJ1-4	TRBD1	CASSLTGTGDEKLFF	TGTGCCAGCAGCTTGACCGGGACAGGGGATGAAAAACTGTTTTTT
TRBV7-6	-	TRBJ1-3	-	CASSLILGSSGNTIYF	TGTGCCAGCAGCTTAATTCTTGGGAGCTCTGGAAACACCATATATTTT
TRBV6-2/TRBV6-3	few	TRBJ1-3	-	CASSYQTSDSGNTIYF	TGTGCCAGCAGTTACCAGACATCTGACTCTGGAAACACCATATATTTT
TRBV15	-	TRBJ1-1	TRBD1	CATSTTGAEAFF	TGTGCCACCAGCACGACAGGGGCTGAAGCTTTCTTT
TRBV10-1	-	TRBJ1-3	TRBD1	CAIRTTGFGGNTIYF	TGCGCCATTCGTACGACAGGGTTTGGAGGAAACACCATATATTTT
TRBV7-8	-	TRBJ2-7	-	CASSLQGYEQYF	TGTGCCAGCAGCCTGCAGGGGTACGAGCAGTACTTC
TRBV25-1	-	TRBJ1-4	-	CASSGGGSNEKLFF	TGTGCCAGCAGTGGTGGGGGGAGTAATGAAAAACTGTTTTTT
TRBV10-1	-	TRBJ2-3	TRBD2	CASRPGLASGTQYF	TGCGCCAGCAGGCCGGGACTAGCTTCGGGCACGCAGTATTTT
TRBV5-4	-	TRBJ2-5	-	CASSTGQETQYF	TGTGCCAGCAGCACAGGGCAAGAGACCCAGTACTTC
TRBV27	-	TRBJ1-6	-	CASSADWGNSPLHF	TGTGCCAGCAGTGCGGACTGGGGTAATTCACCCCTCCACTTT
TRBV11-2	once	TRBJ2-5	TRBD2	CASSSGLAGQETQYF	TGTGCCAGCAGCTCGGGACTAGCGGGGCAAGAGACCCAGTACTTC
TRBV28	-	TRBJ1-1	-	CASTTTGGVNTEAFF	TGTGCCAGCACCACCACCGGGGGAGTGAACACTGAAGCTTTCTTT
TRBV7-9	once	TRBJ2-1	TRBD2	CASSWTSGSIRTYNEQFF	TGTGCCAGCAGCTGGACTAGCGGAAGCATAAGGACCTACAATGAGCAGTTCTTC
TRBV6-5	-	TRBJ1-5	-	CATIARQGNQPQHF	TGTGCTACTATAGCGAGGCAGGGGAATCAGCCCCAGCATTTT
TRBV6-5	-	TRBJ1-6	TRBD1	CASSSGTGVRSPLHF	TGTGCCAGCAGTTCGGGGACAGGGGTTCGTTCACCCCTCCACTTT
TRBV7-3	-	TRBJ1-1	-	CASSLNEASTEAFF	TGTGCCAGCAGCTTAAACGAGGCCTCCACTGAAGCTTTCTTT
TRBV27	-	TRBJ2-7	-	CASSSLDRTYEQYF	TGTGCCAGCAGTTCCCTAGACAGAACCTACGAGCAGTACTTC
TRBV4-1	-	TRBJ1-2	TRBD1	CASSHSQGLGYGYTF	TGCGCCAGCAGCCATTCACAGGGGCTTGGCTATGGCTACACCTTC
TRBV6-4	-	TRBJ2-5	-	CASKRTLKVSETQYF	TGTGCCAGCAAGCGGACTCTAAAAGTTTCGGAGACCCAGTACTTC
TRBV19	-	TRBJ1-1	-	CASRDGGVNTEAFF	TGTGCCAGTAGGGACGGGGGAGTGAACACTGAAGCTTTCTTT
TRBV6-1	-	TRBJ2-3	-	CASSGNSRGRTTDTQYF	TGTGCCAGCAGTGGGAATTCCAGGGGAAGAACCACAGATACGCAGTATTTT
TRBV10-1	-	TRBJ1-3	-	CARSGDAGNTIYF	TGCGCCAGGTCCGGGGATGCCGGAAACACCATATATTTT
TRBV18	-	TRBJ1-1	-	CASSPRTSRENTEAFF	TGTGCCAGCTCACCACGTACTTCCAGGGAGAACACTGAAGCTTTCTTT
TRBV4-3	-	TRBJ2-5	TRBD2	CASSQGPGSGGTLETQYF	TGCGCCAGCAGCCAAGGCCCGGGAAGCGGGGGAACTTTGGAGACCCAGTACTTC
TRBV29-1	-	TRBJ2-7	-	CSVAGGGASVEQYF	TGCAGCGTTGCTGGAGGGGGGGCGTCCGTCGAGCAGTACTTC
TRBV28	-	TRBJ2-7	TRBD2	CASRTTRAGGGYEQYF	TGTGCCAGCAGAACCACCCGGGCGGGAGGGGGCTACGAGCAGTACTTC
TRBV19	once	TRBJ1-4	-	CASQSELNEKLFF	TGTGCCAGTCAATCCGAGCTTAATGAAAAACTGTTTTTT
TRBV24-1	-	TRBJ2-3	-	CATSDGPDTQYF	TGTGCCACCAGTGATGGCCCAGATACGCAGTATTTT
TRBV19	-	TRBJ1-2	-	CASSMRRGSGYTF	TGTGCCAGTAGTATGCGGAGGGGTAGTGGCTACACCTTC
TRBV6-2/TRBV6-3	-	TRBJ2-1	-	CASSHEATNEQFF	TGTGCCAGCAGTCACGAGGCCACCAATGAGCAGTTCTTC
TRBV7-9	-	TRBJ2-3	TRBD2	CASSLPGLEISDTQYF	TGTGCCAGCAGCTTACCGGGACTAGAAATTTCAGATACGCAGTATTTT
TRBV28	-	TRBJ1-6	TRBD1	CASSLPEGANNSPLHF	TGTGCCAGCAGTCTACCCGAGGGGGCGAATAATTCACCCCTCCACTTT
TRBV5-6	-	TRBJ2-5	-	CASSLDYSTQYF	TGTGCCAGCAGCTTAGACTATTCGACCCAGTACTTC
TRBV7-3	-	TRBJ2-3	-	CASPRAPEMDTQYF	TGTGCCAGCCCCAGGGCTCCAGAGATGGATACGCAGTATTTT